The 9 T cell receptor beta chains below come from one sample, sequenced in a study of CD8+CD57+ T cells in acquired aplastic anemia. Genomic DNA provided the template from which TCR beta VDJ and CDR3 profiles were obtained. TCRdb fed the reads into MiXCR, producing one record per CDR3 protein. The sample gives about 270,000 distinct CDR3 sequences, approximately 56% of which show up once; 6.5% to 10% is in the top ten. Material for sequencing was sorted CD4+, CD8+, or CD8+CD57+ T cells (not recorded which) from PBMCs. These receptors all come from a human donor with severe aplastic anemia or a healthy control (not recorded which).

V gene TRBV6-6 combines with J gene TRBJ2-5, with TRBD1 as a possible D gene (5 bases). This CDR3 is 12 amino acids long. V lost 8 bases and J 4 bases, leaving 11 bases between the germline ends. Germline CDR1 MNHNY, CDR2 SVGAGI (reference sequence). CDR3 DNA: TGTGCCAGCGGCCAGGGTGCAGAGACCCAGTACTTC. Translation: CASGQGAETQYF.

This chain uses TRBV15 with TRBJ1-5, with D possibly being TRBD1 (5 bases). The CDR3 extends over 15 amino acids. Germline V gene sequence: CDR1 LNHNV, CDR2 YYDKDF (reference sequence). V lost 3 bases to trimming and J lost 2 bases, with 11 bases between them. For the CDR3, the DNA is TGTGCCACCAGCAGGGCGGGGGAGGGCAATCAGCCCCAGCATTTT. Its protein is CATSRAGEGNQPQHF.

J is TRBJ2-1 and V is TRBV11-2, with no clear D. V was trimmed by 5 bases and J by 3 bases, leaving 5 bases between them. The CDR3 sequence is 12 residues long. The germline V gene has CDR1 SGHAT and CDR2 FQNNGV. DNA for the CDR3: TGTGCCAGCAGCAACTACTACAATGAGCAGTTCTTC. Translated, it gives CASSNYYNEQFF.

J is TRBJ2-2 and V is TRBV7-9, with D possibly matching TRBD2 (6 bases). The CDR3 totals 14 residues. Per the germline V gene, CDR1 is SEHNR and CDR2 is FQNEAQ (reference sequence). CDR3 loop: CASRGTGNTGELFF. CDR3 in DNA: TGTGCGAGCCGCGGGACGGGTAACACCGGGGAGCTGTTTTTT.

Concerning this clonotype itself: This CDR3 is missing its conserved last phenylalanine or tryptophan, likely due to a read error. V gene TRBV2 combines with J gene TRBJ2-1, with 10 nucleotides matching TRBD2. Germline values: CDR1 SNHLY, CDR2 FYNNEI. This CDR3 spans 13 amino acids. J gave up 6 bases and V 6 bases, and 2 bases lay outside the gene matches. The CDR3 loop reads CASRRTSGNEQFL. CDR3 bases: TGTGCCAGCAGACGGACTAGCGGCAATGAGCAGTTCCTC.

In regard to this clonotype: One base away lies a much larger clone, so this may be a sequencing read error. The chain employs TRBV5-5 and TRBJ1-1; D is possibly TRBD1 (6 bases). The CDR3 runs to 14 residues. Germline assignment: CDR1 SGHKS and CDR2 YYEKEE (reference sequence). The CDR3 sequence is CASSLAVRGGEASF. The CDR3 bases are TGTGCCAGCAGCTTAGCCGTAAGGGGGGGGGAAGCTTCCTTT.

This clonotype was observed many times. The chain combines TRBV6-6 with TRBJ1-1, with 11 bases lining up with TRBD1. The germline V gene encodes CDR1 MNHNY and CDR2 SVGAGI (reference sequence). J was trimmed by 5 bases and V by 6 bases; bases with no gene match: 8. The CDR3 has 15 residues. For the CDR3, the DNA is TGTGCCAGCAGAACCCTGGGGACAGGGGGGACTGAAGCTTTCTTT. This encodes CASRTLGTGGTEAFF.

The rearrangement joins TRBV7-9 to TRBJ2-7; D perhaps matches TRBD1 (5 bases). This CDR3 comprises 12 residues. Between the trimmed V and J ends, which lost 5 bases and 4 bases, there was a span of 9 bases. Germline-derived CDR1 and CDR2 are SEHNR and FQNEAQ (reference sequence). The CDR3 region is CASSTTVYEQYF. Written as DNA, the CDR3 is TGTGCCAGCAGCACGACAGTGTACGAGCAGTACTTC.

In this sample, this clonotype turned up a few times. The chain uses TRBV7-9 and TRBJ1-4, with 9 nucleotides matching TRBD1. Germline CDR1 is SEHNR and CDR2 is FQNEAQ (reference sequence). V lost 3 bases to trimming and J lost 5 bases; unmatched junction nucleotides: 1. The CDR3 spans 14 residues. The CDR3 region is CASSLGQGNEKLFF. The DNA of the CDR3 is TGTGCCAGCAGCTTGGGACAGGGCAATGAAAAACTGTTTTTT. Full variable domain (remainder filled in from reference TRBV7-9 and TRBJ1-4): DTGVSQNPRHKITKRGQNVTFRCDPISEHNRLYWYRQTLGQGPEFLTYFQNEAQLEKSRLLSDRFSAERPKGSFSTLEIQRTEQGDSAMYLCASSLGQGNEKLFFGSGTQLSVL.